This T cell receptor beta chain was documented in a study of patients and donors after allogeneic stem cell transplantation. The V end was cut by 3 bases, the J end by 4 bases, with 12 bases between. The germline V gene has CDR1 MDHEN and CDR2 SYDVKM. The CDR3 has 14 residues. TCRdb redid the calling of the RT-PCR reads with MiXCR, one entry per CDR3 protein. Among over 150,000 distinct CDR3 sequences, 41% were seen once, and the ten largest hold 30% to 35%. The chain combines TRBV28 with TRBJ1-1, with D maybe TRBD1 (6 bases). The receptor's source is a human donor who was either an allogeneic HSCT recipient or a stem cell or donor lymphocyte infusion donor (not recorded which). It is not recorded whose cells these are; they may come from a transplant donor. The specimen sequenced was blood, either unsorted or a sorted T cell fraction (not recorded which). For the CDR3, the DNA is TGTGCCAGCAGTTTGCCCACAGGGCTCACTGAAGCTTTCTTT. Protein sequence: CASSLPTGLTEAFF.